This T cell receptor (beta chain) was sequenced during a study of post-analysis software for immune sequencing data. The study, taken as a whole, reports: With TRBV5-6, TRBV5-1 and TRBV20-1 included, several TRBV segments were more frequent in patients than in controls.

The CDR3 has 15 amino acids. The V and J ends lost 3 bases and 3 bases, in that order; junction bases with no gene match: 2. CDR1 is ENHRY, CDR2 SYGVKD, per germline. Prepared libraries of TCR beta cDNA carried unique molecular identifiers. TCRdb analysed the PCR reads with MiXCR anew, one entry per CDR3 protein. The sample lists approximately 690,000 distinct CDR3 sequences, over 45% occurring once. In regard to this clonotype: As yet, its antigen is unknown.

The source material was blood. The clonotype comes from a girl aged 2-10 years with multiple sclerosis. The chain employs TRBV10-3 and TRBJ2-3, with 11 bases lining up with TRBD2. The CDR3 nucleotides are TGTGCCATCAGTGATCTAGCGGGAGGTACAGATACGCAGTATTTT. Encoded protein: CAISDLAGGTDTQYF.